This record concerns one TCR beta chain sequence. This entry comes from a study of beta chain features in type 1 diabetes. What was sequenced were expressed TCRB transcripts, since all of the isolated RNA had been reverse transcribed. The protocol was immunoSEQ multiplex PCR, while the TCRdb copy is restricted to in-frame clones and leaves out a portion. This table holds 860,000 or so clones, roughly a sixth found once. This receptor was identified in a woman younger than 35 in good health. Material: naive CD4+ T cells from blood.

The CDR3 DNA reads TGCGCCAGCAGCCCCTACCCGGGACGGGGCTACGAGCAGTACTTC. It codes for CASSPYPGRGYEQYF. This chain links TRBV5-1 with TRBJ2-7, with D perhaps TRBD1 or TRBD2 (5 bases each). The CDR3 runs to 15 residues. Germline V gives CDR1 SGHRS, CDR2 YFSETQ. V shed 4 bases and J shed 3 bases, with 17 bases lying between them.